Described below is a single T cell receptor (beta chain) sequence and its context. Which antigen it targets is not known. No much larger clonotype is one base removed from it; base qualities were not supplied. This record comes from a study of technical replicates of blood from a handful of donors (TCRdb year 2017). Receptor amplification or capture employed the immunoSEQ multiplex PCR assay. The table was pulled from immuneACCESS by TCRdb, which kept in-frame rearrangements only. Such tables lose some clones; where checked, under half of the loss comes from unresolved V genes, and the rest has no known cause. The sample yields 84,000 or so clones; around 94% were counted once. The ten largest make up roughly 0.25% of the sample. Trimming costs V 4 bases and J 7 bases, and their ends lie 14 bases apart. Including cysteine and phenylalanine, the CDR3 has 14 amino acids. The read is trimmed to its CDR3 DNA, 42 bases read in frame from base 1. CDR1 and CDR2, looked up from the germline V gene (reference sequence), are LNHDA and SQIVND.

Sequencing input: T cells isolated from PBMCs. This sequence was found in a human donor in good health. The receptor chain draws on TRBV19 and TRBJ2-1, and TRBD2 may be the D gene, going by 5 matching bases. The CDR3 reads CASSNGVRGNEQFF. The sequence in DNA is TGTGCCAGTAGTAACGGGGTCCGTGGTAATGAGCAGTTCTTC.